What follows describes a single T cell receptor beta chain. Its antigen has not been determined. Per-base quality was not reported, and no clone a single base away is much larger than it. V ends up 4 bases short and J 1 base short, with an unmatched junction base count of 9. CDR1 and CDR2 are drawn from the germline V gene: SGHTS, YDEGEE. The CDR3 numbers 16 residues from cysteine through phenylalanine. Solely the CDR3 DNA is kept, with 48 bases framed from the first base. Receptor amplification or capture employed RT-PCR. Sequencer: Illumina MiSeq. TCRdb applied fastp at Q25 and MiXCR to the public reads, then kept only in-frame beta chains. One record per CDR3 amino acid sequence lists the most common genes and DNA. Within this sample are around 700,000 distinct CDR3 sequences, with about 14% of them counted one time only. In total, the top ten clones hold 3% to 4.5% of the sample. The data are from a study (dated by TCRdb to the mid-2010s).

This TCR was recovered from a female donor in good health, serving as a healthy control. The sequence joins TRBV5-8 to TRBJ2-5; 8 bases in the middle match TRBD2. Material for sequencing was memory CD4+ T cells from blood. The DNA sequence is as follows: TGTGCCAGCAGCAAGAATGGACTAGCAGCCCAAGAGACCCAGTACTTC. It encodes CASSKNGLAAQETQYF.